This T cell receptor (beta chain) was profiled in a study of cytomegalovirus exposure and HLA in healthy donors. CDR1 is SGHNT, CDR2 YENEEA, per germline. The length of the CDR3 is 14 residues. Concerning this clone: Its antigen is not known.

Study-wide results and limits: Available immune exposure information was restricted to CMV serostatus only. Specificity of a few CMV-associated chains for CMV antigens was verified in vitro. Previous analysis showed most TCR beta V segments were productive about 87% or about 30% of the time. Listed as cytomegalovirus-associated were 150 or so TCR beta chains.

The PCR ran on 60 Vbeta and 13 Jbeta primers. Clones were read by immunoSEQ multiplex PCR, and TCRdb kept only the in-frame ones, dropping some. The sample lists 150,000 to 180,000 clones; around 79% were seen once. The material sequenced was PBMCs. The sequence was obtained from a man aged 30-40 years in good health and CMV-seropositive. The chain uses TRBV11-3 and TRBJ2-5, with a weak D call TRBD1 (7 bases). With the DNA end fitting TRBJ2-7 better, the J assignment may be wrong. The CDR3 DNA sequence: TGTGCCAGCAGCTCGCGCGGGACAGATTACGAGCAGTACTTC. Its translation: CASSSRGTDYEQYF.